This TCR beta chain originates from a study of T cell repertoires in cytomegalovirus infection. Study summary: The study used recently identified HLA-C-restricted and well-studied HLA-B-restricted CMV epitopes. Overall study results and limits: The response measured ex vivo was dominated by TCR beta clonotypes (HLA-C-restricted and CMV-specific). Individuals carrying CMV plus the relevant HLA were identified by cumulative frequency of public TCR beta families.

TCRdb reprocessed the reads with MiXCR, giving one entry per CDR3 protein. The table has fewer than 900,000 distinct CDR3 sequences, under 35% seen once. This clonotype was counted a few times. No antigen is known for it. Germline V gene lookup returns CDR1 SEHNR and CDR2 FQNEAQ (reference sequence). V was cut by 1 base and J by 5 bases, with 12 bases left in between. There are 15 residues in the CDR3. The V call is TRBV7-9, the J call TRBJ2-1; the D gene could be TRBD1 or TRBD2 (5 bases each). The sequence came from a human donor in good health (CMV status not recorded). Some clones in this sample may be carry-over from other donors' samples. Specimen: cultured CD8+ T cells from PBMCs, collected from culture after CMV antigen stimulation. This CDR3 reads CASSLVGWGNNEQFF. The CDR3 coding sequence is TGTGCCAGCAGCTTAGTGGGGTGGGGGAACAATGAGCAGTTCTTC.